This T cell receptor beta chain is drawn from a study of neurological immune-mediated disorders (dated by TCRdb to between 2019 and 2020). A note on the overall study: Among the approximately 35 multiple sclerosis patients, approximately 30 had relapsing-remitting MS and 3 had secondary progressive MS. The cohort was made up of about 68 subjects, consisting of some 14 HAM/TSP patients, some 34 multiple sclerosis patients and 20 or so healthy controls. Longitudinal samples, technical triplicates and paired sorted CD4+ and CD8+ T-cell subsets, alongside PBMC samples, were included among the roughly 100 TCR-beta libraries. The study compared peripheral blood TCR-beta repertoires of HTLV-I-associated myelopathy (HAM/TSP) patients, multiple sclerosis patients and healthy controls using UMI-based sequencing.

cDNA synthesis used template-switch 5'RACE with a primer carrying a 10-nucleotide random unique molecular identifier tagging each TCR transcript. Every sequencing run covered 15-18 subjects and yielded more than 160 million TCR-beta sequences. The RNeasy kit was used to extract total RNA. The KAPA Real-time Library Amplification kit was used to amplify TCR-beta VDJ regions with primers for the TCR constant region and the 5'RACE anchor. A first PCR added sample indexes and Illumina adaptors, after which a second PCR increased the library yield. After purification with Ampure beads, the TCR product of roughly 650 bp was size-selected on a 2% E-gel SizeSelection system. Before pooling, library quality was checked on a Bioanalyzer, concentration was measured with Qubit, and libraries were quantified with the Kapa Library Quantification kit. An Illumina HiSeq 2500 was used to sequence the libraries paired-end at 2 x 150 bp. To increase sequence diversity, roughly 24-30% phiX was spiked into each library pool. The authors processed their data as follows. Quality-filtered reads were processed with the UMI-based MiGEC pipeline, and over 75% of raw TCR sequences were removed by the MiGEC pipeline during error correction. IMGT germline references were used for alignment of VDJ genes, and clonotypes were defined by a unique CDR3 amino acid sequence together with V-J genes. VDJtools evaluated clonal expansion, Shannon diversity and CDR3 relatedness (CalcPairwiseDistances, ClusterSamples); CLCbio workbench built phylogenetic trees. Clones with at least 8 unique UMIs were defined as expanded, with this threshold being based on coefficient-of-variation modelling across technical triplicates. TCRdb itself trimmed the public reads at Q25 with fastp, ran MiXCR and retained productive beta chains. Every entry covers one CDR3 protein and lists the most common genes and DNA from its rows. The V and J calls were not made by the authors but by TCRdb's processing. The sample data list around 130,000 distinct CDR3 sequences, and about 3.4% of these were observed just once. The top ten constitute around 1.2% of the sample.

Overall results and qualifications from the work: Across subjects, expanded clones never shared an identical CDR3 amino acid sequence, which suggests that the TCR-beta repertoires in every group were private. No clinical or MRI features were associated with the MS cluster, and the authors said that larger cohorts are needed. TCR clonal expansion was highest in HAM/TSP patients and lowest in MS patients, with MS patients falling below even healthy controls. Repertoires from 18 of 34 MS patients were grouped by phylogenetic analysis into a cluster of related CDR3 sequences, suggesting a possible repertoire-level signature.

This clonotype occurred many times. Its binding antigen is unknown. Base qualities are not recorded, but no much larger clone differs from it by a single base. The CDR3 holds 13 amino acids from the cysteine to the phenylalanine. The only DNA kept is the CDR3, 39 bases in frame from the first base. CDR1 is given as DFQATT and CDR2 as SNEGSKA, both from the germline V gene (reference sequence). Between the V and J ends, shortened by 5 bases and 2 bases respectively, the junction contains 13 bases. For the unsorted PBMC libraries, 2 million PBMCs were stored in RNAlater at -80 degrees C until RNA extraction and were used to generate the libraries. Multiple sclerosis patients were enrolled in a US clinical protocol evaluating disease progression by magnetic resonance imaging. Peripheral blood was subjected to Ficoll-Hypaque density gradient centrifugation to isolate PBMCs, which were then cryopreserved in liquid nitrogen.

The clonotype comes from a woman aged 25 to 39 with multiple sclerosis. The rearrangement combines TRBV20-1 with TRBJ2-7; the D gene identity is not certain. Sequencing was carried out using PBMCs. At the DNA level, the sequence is TGCAGTGCTGGGTCAACCAAAACCTACGAGCAGTACTTC. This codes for CSAGSTKTYEQYF.